The clone carrying this TCR beta chain has a handful of counts. The antigen is not known. MiXCR, applied by TCRdb to the RT-PCR reads, yields one record per CDR3 protein. The sample holds about 700,000 distinct CDR3 sequences, 14% seen once. The data were taken from a study of response to subunit inactivated influenza vaccine. Study-level findings and limits: Only a handful of new T cells, the authors suggested, are recruited with each seasonal influenza vaccination.

Germline CDR1 GTSNPN, CDR2 SVGIG (reference sequence). The V and J ends lost 2 bases and 2 bases respectively, with 6 bases between them. This CDR3 has 12 amino acids. The source was PBMCs from blood, collected 14 days before vaccination. This sequence joins TRBV30 and TRBJ1-2, with D uncertain. The sequence was collected from a man between 50 and 59 years old who received an inactivated influenza vaccine. For the CDR3, the DNA is TGTGCCTGGAGTACAACAAACTATGGCTACACCTTC. Translating it yields CAWSTTNYGYTF. Together with reference TRBV30 and TRBJ1-2, the CDR3 gives the full variable domain: SQTIHQWPATLVQPVGSPLSLECTVEGTSNPNLYWYRQAAGRGLQLLFYSVGIGQISSEVPQNLSASRPQDRQFILSSKKLLLSDSGFYLCAWSTTNYGYTFGSGTRLTVV.